Following are 14 T cell receptor beta chains from one sample sequenced in a study of T cell responses to AZD1222 COVID-19 vaccine. Assay: immunoSEQ multiplex PCR; the TCRdb copy retains only in-frame clones and omits some. The sample consists of about 130,000 clones, about 89% of them appearing once. The starting material was peripheral blood, obtained on day 0 of AZD1222 vaccination. Every receptor here comes from an adult in good health.

This clone has just one count. The rearrangement joins TRBV6-5 to TRBJ1-6, with D tentatively TRBD1 (6 bases). The CDR3 has 15 amino acids. Deletions cut 5 bases from V and 8 bases from J, with 16 bases between. Germline assignment: CDR1 MNHEY and CDR2 SVGAGI. The CDR3 bases are TGTGCCAGCAGTCTATCCTGGACAGCGGATTCACCCCTCCACTTT. Translation gives CASSLSWTADSPLHF.

The rearrangement uses TRBV5-6 and TRBJ1-1; weak D call: TRBD1 (5 bases). The CDR3 runs 13 residues. Trimming cost V 2 bases and J 5 bases, with 10 bases left between them. Germline V gene sequence: CDR1 SGHDT, CDR2 YYEEEE. This CDR3 reads CASSFKGRTEAFF. As DNA, the CDR3 is TGTGCCAGCAGCTTTAAGGGGAGGACTGAAGCTTTCTTT.

J is TRBJ2-5 and V is TRBV6-4; 9 bases map to TRBD1. CDR3 length: 15 residues. J gave up 4 bases and V 6 bases, and 9 bases lay outside the gene matches. In germline, CDR1 is MRHNA, CDR2 SNTAGT. The CDR3 region is CASSIRDRDGETQYF. In DNA, the CDR3 is TGTGCCAGCAGCATCCGGGACAGGGATGGAGAGACCCAGTACTTC.

The chain has TRBV28 and TRBJ2-7; D tentatively reads TRBD1 or TRBD2 (5 bases each). Germline CDR1 reads MDHEN; CDR2 reads SYDVKM. This CDR3 is 15 amino acids long. V was cut by 3 bases and J by 6 bases, with 18 bases left in between. This CDR3 reads CASSFSVRAQGEQYF. The CDR3 coding sequence is TGTGCCAGCAGTTTTTCGGTGCGGGCCCAGGGCGAGCAGTACTTC.

This chain joins TRBV14 and TRBJ2-7; 9 nucleotides line up with TRBD1. V lost 0 bases and J lost 0; bases outside the gene matches: 9. The CDR3 is 18 amino acids. The germline CDR1 and CDR2 sequences are SGHDN and FVKESK. The CDR3 spells CASSQDRGQGRASYEQYF. The CDR3, as DNA: TGTGCCAGCAGCCAAGATCGTGGACAGGGGAGAGCCTCCTACGAGCAGTACTTC.

The chain has TRBV28 and TRBJ1-5; D is unresolved. Trimming cost V 0 bases and J 4 bases, with 16 bases left between them. There are 17 residues in the CDR3. The germline gives CDR1 MDHEN, CDR2 SYDVKM. The CDR3 reads CASSLWDLGKGNQPQHF. The CDR3, as DNA: TGTGCCAGCAGTTTATGGGACCTAGGGAAAGGGAATCAGCCCCAGCATTTT. Combining the CDR3 with reference TRBV28 and TRBJ1-5 gives the whole variable domain DVKVTQSSRYLVKRTGEKVFLECVQDMDHENMFWYRQDPGLGLRLIYFSYDVKMKEKGDIPEGYSVSREKKERFSLILESASTNQTSMYLCASSLWDLGKGNQPQHFGDGTRLSIL.

In its sample, this clone was seen a few times. The V gene is TRBV7-2, the J gene TRBJ2-1; 10 bases agree with TRBD2. After removal of 3 bases from V and 4 bases from J, the junction contained 6 bases not matched to a gene. The CDR3 length is 16 residues. Germline V gene data show CDR1 as SGHTA and CDR2 as FQGNSA. CDR3 nucleotide sequence: TGTGCCAGCAGCTTCGGACTAGCGGAACCATACAATGAGCAGTTCTTC. Amino acids: CASSFGLAEPYNEQFF.

V usage is TRBV28 and J usage is TRBJ1-2, with 9 bases aligning to TRBD1. V lost 7 bases and J lost 8; bases outside the gene matches: 14. CDR1 and CDR2 from the germline V gene are MDHEN and SYDVKM. There are 15 residues in the CDR3. The CDR3 protein is CASNLPGQGSEGYTF. CDR3 sequence (DNA): TGTGCCAGCAATCTCCCGGGACAGGGATCGGAAGGCTACACCTTC.

Concerning this clone itself: Other nucleotide sequences in the sample specify the same CDR3. The chain carries TRBV30 and TRBJ2-7; no clear D gene. The CDR3 spans 11 residues. Germline-derived CDR1 and CDR2 are GTSNPN and SVGIG (reference sequence). Trimming stripped 1 base from V and 3 bases from J, with 4 bases between. CDR3 amino acids: CAWSDNYEQYF. Here the CDR3 DNA reads TGTGCCTGGAGTGACAACTACGAGCAGTACTTC.

For the CDR3, the DNA is TGTGCCAGCAGCTCGGACCCAGGGGGGTACTATGGCTACACCTTC. The encoded protein is CASSSDPGGYYGYTF. V gene TRBV7-3 combines with J gene TRBJ1-2, with TRBD1 identical over 7 bases. The junction had 8 bases not matched to a gene; V was cut back by 4 bases and J by 3 bases. Germline V lookup: CDR1 SGHTA, CDR2 FQGTGA. CDR3 length equals 15 residues. The entire variable domain, with the rest obtained from reference TRBV7-3 and TRBJ1-2, is as follows: GAGVSQTPSNKVTEKGKYVELRCDPISGHTALYWYRQSLGQGPEFLIYFQGTGAADDSGLPNDRFFAVRPEGSVSTLKIQRTERGDSAVYLCASSSDPGGYYGYTFGSGTRLTVV.

This clone came up a few times. The genes are TRBV19 and TRBJ2-7; D is tentatively TRBD1 or TRBD2 (5 bases each). CDR1 is LNHDA and CDR2 is SQIVND in the germline V gene (reference sequence). The CDR3 totals 15 residues. Between the trimmed V and J ends, which lost 7 bases and 2 bases, there was a span of 18 bases. CDR3 protein: CASTSTGRLAYEQYF. The CDR3 nucleotides read TGTGCCAGTACCTCGACGGGACGGTTAGCCTACGAGCAGTACTTC.

This clone was counted once. The chain couples TRBV19 to TRBJ1-4; D gene unclear. Trimming shortened V by 3 bases and J by 2 bases, and 7 bases separated the two germline ends. This CDR3 spans 14 amino acids. The germline gives CDR1 LNHDA, CDR2 SQIVND (reference sequence). Here the CDR3 DNA reads TGTGCCAGTAGTATTCCAGTTACTAATGAAAAACTGTTTTTT. The encoded protein is CASSIPVTNEKLFF.

The chain joins TRBV6-5 to TRBJ2-7, with D perhaps TRBD1 or TRBD2 (5 bases each). This CDR3 is 13 amino acids long. Germline V gene lookup returns CDR1 MNHEY and CDR2 SVGAGI. Trimming took off 7 bases at V and 2 bases at J, with 12 bases between the two ends. This chain's CDR3 is CASKRGTAYEQYF. The CDR3 DNA reads as TGTGCCAGCAAAAGAGGGACCGCCTACGAGCAGTACTTC.

This clone was counted a few times. V is TRBV18 and J is TRBJ1-6, with TRBD1 as a possible D gene (6 bases). Germline CDR1 and CDR2: KGHSH and LQKENI. The CDR3 extends over 18 amino acids. Trimming removed 2 bases from V and 3 bases from J, with 17 bases in between. CDR3 residues: CASSPRIRTANYNSPLHF. CDR3 DNA: TGTGCCAGCTCACCAAGGATTCGGACAGCTAACTATAATTCACCCCTCCACTTT.